This T cell receptor (beta chain) is from a study of blood T cell repertoires in COVID-19. Trimming pared 0 bases from V and 5 bases from J, leaving 13 bases between. The length of the CDR3 is 15 residues. Germline-derived CDR1 and CDR2 are PRHDT and FYEKMQ (reference sequence). In the original workflow: Using reference gene primer amplification, nucleated cell counts were estimated. Sequencing used immunoSEQ multiplex PCR; TCRdb keeps in-frame clones, though not all of them. That table furnishes V, J and clone size, whereas the DNA furnished D and trimming. The sample has more than 70,000 clones; approximately 89% are singletons.

The material sequenced was peripheral blood. The chain employs TRBV13 and TRBJ1-1, with D perhaps matching TRBD1 (6 bases). The TCR sequence derives from a man aged 45 to 65 with active or convalescent COVID-19. CDR3 loop: CASSLGNRDWTEAFF. CDR3 in DNA: TGTGCCAGCAGCTTAGGTAACAGGGATTGGACTGAAGCTTTCTTT. The complete variable domain, with remaining parts taken from reference TRBV13 and TRBJ1-1, reads AAGVIQSPRHLIKEKRETATLKCYPIPRHDTVYWYQQGPGQDPQFLISFYEKMQSDKGSIPDRFSAQQFSDYHSELNMSSLELGDSALYFCASSLGNRDWTEAFFGQGTRLTVV.